A single sample is the source of the 9 T cell receptor beta chains below, sequenced in a study of shared clonotypes between healthy human individuals (dated by TCRdb to the early 2020s). The library was produced with the immunoSEQ multiplex PCR assay. TCRdb holds this immuneACCESS table with in-frame rearrangements only. Some clones are missing; in checked studies, unresolved V genes explain under half, and the rest has no known cause. The sample table records under 1,900,000 clones; 97% to 99% of these occur just once. About 0.35% of the sample lies in the top ten. The sequenced material came from naive CD4+ T cells sorted from blood. Sample cell subset or site, as interpreted from the label and publication: CD45RA+ positively selected. The receptor set was obtained from a man younger than 40 in good health.

The J gene is TRBJ2-3, the V gene TRBV28, with D perhaps being TRBD1 or TRBD2 (5 bases each). The CDR3 runs to 15 residues. CDR1 and CDR2 from the germline V gene are MDHEN and SYDVKM. V was pared by 5 bases and J by 3 bases, with 15 bases between. CDR3 protein: CASSKPQGVTDTQYF. CDR3 DNA sequence: TGTGCCAGCAGTAAGCCCCAGGGAGTGACAGATACGCAGTATTTT. The complete variable domain, with remaining parts taken from reference TRBV28 and TRBJ2-3, reads DVKVTQSSRYLVKRTGEKVFLECVQDMDHENMFWYRQDPGLGLRLIYFSYDVKMKEKGDIPEGYSVSREKKERFSLILESASTNQTSMYLCASSKPQGVTDTQYFGPGTRLTVL.

This chain uses TRBV5-5 with TRBJ1-3; D ambiguous. Germline CDR1 is SGHKS and CDR2 is YYEKEE (reference sequence). The V and J ends lost 6 bases and 4 bases respectively, with 11 bases between them. The length of the CDR3 is 13 residues. The CDR3 DNA reads as TGTGCCAGCATGAGAGGTTCGGGAAACACCATATATTTT. It is translated as CASMRGSGNTIYF.

This chain links TRBV5-1 with TRBJ2-1; 10 nucleotides line up with TRBD1. Germline-derived CDR1 and CDR2 are SGHRS and YFSETQ. This CDR3 contains 17 residues. V lost 1 base and J lost 7; bases outside the gene matches: 11. The CDR3 sequence is CASSLRRDRGIENEQFF. The DNA for the CDR3 is TGCGCCAGCAGCTTGAGACGGGACAGGGGAATAGAAAATGAGCAGTTCTTC.

This clone showed up just once. The chain has TRBV5-6 and TRBJ2-4; maybe TRBD1 (7 bases). V lost 3 bases and J 0 bases, leaving 13 bases between the germline ends. This CDR3 is 16 amino acids long. Germline lookup yields CDR1 SGHDT and CDR2 YYEEEE. CDR3 coding DNA: TGTGCCAGCAGCTCAGGGGGGTTGCTAGCCAAAAACATTCAGTACTTC. It specifies CASSSGGLLAKNIQYF.

V usage is TRBV25-1 and J usage is TRBJ2-1; 11 bases map to TRBD2. Trimming removed 3 bases from V and 4 bases from J; junction bases left unmatched: 5. The CDR3 sequence is 16 residues long. Germline lookup yields CDR1 MGHDK and CDR2 SYGVNS. CDR3 protein: CASSETSGTYYNEQFF. DNA of the CDR3: TGTGCCAGCAGTGAGACTAGCGGGACTTATTACAATGAGCAGTTCTTC.

The chain employs TRBV2 and TRBJ1-4; D possibly corresponds to TRBD1 (6 bases). Germline values: CDR1 SNHLY, CDR2 FYNNEI. The CDR3 loop spans 13 amino acids. Deletions cut 7 bases from V and 8 bases from J, with 14 bases between. For the CDR3, the DNA is TGTGCCAGCATTCAGGACAGCGGGGAAAAACTGTTTTTT. Its protein product is CASIQDSGEKLFF.

V and J are TRBV11-2 and TRBJ2-5; 7 positions agree with TRBD1. Trimming took 3 bases from V and 4 from J; bases not matched to a gene: 2. Germline CDR1 is SGHAT and CDR2 is FQNNGV. The CDR3 length is 13 residues. For the CDR3, the DNA is TGTGCCAGCAGCTTTCACAGGGGAGAGACCCAGTACTTC. It is translated as CASSFHRGETQYF.

The chain employs TRBV9 and TRBJ2-3, with D possibly being TRBD1 (6 bases). Trimming removed 4 bases at V and 1 base at J, with 13 bases between. This CDR3 is built from 15 residues. Germline V CDR1 and CDR2: SGDLS, YYNGEE. As DNA, the CDR3 is TGTGCCAGCAGCTCCTGGACAGCCGGCACAGATACGCAGTATTTT. Protein product: CASSSWTAGTDTQYF. Full variable domain (rest looked up from reference TRBV9 and TRBJ2-3): DSGVTQTPKHLITATGQRVTLRCSPRSGDLSVYWYQQSLDQGLQFLIQYYNGEERAKGNILERFSAQQFPDLHSELNLSSLELGDSALYFCASSSWTAGTDTQYFGPGTRLTVL.

The J gene is TRBJ2-7, the V gene TRBV28; TRBD2 aligns across 7 bases. The CDR3 length is 14 residues. Germline V CDR1 and CDR2: MDHEN, SYDVKM. J gave up 7 bases and V 3 bases, and 9 bases lay outside the gene matches. Here the CDR3 DNA reads TGTGCCAGCAGTTTTGTGGGAGGGGCGAATGAGCAGTACTTC. Protein sequence: CASSFVGGANEQYF.